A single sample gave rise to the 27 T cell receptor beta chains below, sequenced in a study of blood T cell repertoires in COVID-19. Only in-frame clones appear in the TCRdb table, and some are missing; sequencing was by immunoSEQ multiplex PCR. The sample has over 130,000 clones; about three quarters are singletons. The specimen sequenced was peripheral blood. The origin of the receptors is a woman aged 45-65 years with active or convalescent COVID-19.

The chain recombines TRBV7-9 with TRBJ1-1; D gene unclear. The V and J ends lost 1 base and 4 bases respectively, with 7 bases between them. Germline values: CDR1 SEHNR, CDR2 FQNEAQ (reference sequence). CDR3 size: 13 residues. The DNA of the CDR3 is TGTGCCAGCAGCTTAGGAGTGAGCACTGAAGCTTTCTTT. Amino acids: CASSLGVSTEAFF.

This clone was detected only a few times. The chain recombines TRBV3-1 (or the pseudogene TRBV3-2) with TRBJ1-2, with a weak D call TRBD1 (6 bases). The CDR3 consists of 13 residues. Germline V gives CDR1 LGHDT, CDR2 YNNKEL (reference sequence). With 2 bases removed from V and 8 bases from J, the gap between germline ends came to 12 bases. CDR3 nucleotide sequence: TGTGCCAGCAGCCAAACAGGGTATGGGGGCTACACCTTC. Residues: CASSQTGYGGYTF.

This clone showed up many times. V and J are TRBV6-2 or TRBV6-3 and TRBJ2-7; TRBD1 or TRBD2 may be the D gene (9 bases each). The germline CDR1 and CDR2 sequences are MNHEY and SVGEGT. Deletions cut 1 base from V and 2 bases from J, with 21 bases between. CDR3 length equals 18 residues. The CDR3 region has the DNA TGTGCCAGCAGTTACTGGGACAGGGTGACTAGCGGACCCTACGAGCAGTACTTC. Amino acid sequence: CASSYWDRVTSGPYEQYF.

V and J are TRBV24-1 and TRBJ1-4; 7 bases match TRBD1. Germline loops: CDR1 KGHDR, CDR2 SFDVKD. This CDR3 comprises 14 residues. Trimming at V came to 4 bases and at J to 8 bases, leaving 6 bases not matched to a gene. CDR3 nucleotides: TGTGCCACCAGTGAATCAGGGGGTGGCGAAAAACTGTTTTTT. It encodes CATSESGGGEKLFF.

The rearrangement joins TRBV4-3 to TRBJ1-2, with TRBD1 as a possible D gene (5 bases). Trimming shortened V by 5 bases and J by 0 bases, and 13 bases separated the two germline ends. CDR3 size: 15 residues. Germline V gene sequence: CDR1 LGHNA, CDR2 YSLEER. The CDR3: CASSLGQASNYGYTF. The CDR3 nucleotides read TGCGCCAGCAGCTTAGGACAAGCCTCTAACTATGGCTACACCTTC.

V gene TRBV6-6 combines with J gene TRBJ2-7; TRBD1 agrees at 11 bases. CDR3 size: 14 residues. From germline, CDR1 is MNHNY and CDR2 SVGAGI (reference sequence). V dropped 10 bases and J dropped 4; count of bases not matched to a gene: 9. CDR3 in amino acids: CATWRGTGGYEQYF. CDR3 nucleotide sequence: TGTGCCACCTGGAGGGGGACAGGGGGGTACGAGCAGTACTTC.

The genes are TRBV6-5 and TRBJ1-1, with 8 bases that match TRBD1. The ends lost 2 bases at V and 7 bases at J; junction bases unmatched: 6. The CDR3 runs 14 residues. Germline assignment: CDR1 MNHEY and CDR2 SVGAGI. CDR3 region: CASSYRDRPREAFF. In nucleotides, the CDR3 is TGTGCCAGCAGTTACCGGGACAGGCCCCGTGAAGCTTTCTTT.

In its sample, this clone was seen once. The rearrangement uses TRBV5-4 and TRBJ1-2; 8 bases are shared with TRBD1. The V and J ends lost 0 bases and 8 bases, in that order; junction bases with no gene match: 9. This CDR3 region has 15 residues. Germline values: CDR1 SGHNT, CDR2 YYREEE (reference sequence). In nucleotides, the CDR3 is TGTGCCAGCAGCTTGGGTGATCAGGGGGCCTGGGGCTACACCTTC. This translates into CASSLGDQGAWGYTF.

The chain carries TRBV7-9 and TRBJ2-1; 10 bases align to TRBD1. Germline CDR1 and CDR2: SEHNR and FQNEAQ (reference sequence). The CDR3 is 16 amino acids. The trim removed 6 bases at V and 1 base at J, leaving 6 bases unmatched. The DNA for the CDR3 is TGTGCCAGCAGTTCCGGGACAGGGGCTTCCTACAATGAGCAGTTCTTC. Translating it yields CASSSGTGASYNEQFF.

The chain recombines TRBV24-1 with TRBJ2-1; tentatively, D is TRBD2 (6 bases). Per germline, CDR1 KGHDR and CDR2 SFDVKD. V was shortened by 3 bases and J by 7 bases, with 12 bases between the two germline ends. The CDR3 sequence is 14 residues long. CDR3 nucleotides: TGTGCCACCAGTGATGCCCTCGGGGGTAATGAGCAGTTCTTC. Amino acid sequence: CATSDALGGNEQFF.

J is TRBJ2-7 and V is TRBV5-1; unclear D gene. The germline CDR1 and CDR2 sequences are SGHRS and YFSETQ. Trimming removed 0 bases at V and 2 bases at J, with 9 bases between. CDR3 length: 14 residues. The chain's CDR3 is CASSLGLHAYEQYF. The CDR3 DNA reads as TGCGCCAGCAGCTTGGGACTGCATGCCTACGAGCAGTACTTC.

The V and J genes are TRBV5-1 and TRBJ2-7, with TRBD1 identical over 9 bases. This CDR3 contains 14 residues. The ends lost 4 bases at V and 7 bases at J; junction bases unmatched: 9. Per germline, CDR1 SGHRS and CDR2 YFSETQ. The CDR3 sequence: CASSPGGTGWEQYF. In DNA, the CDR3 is TGCGCCAGCAGCCCCGGGGGGACAGGGTGGGAGCAGTACTTC.

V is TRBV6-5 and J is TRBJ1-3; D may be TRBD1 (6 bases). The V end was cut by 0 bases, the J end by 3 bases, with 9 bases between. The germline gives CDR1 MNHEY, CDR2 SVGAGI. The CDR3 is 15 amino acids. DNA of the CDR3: TGTGCCAGCAGTTACTCGGGGACACTTGGAAACACCATATATTTT. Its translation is CASSYSGTLGNTIYF.

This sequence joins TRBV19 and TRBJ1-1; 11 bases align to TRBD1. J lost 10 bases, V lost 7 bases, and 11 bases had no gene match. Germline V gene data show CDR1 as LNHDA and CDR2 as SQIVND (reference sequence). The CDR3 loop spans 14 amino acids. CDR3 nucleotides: TGTGCCAGTACCCCTCTGGACAGGGGGCGGGTAGCTTTCTTT. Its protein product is CASTPLDRGRVAFF. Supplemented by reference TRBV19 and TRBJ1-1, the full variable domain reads DGGITQSPKYLFRKEGQNVTLSCEQNLNHDAMYWYRQDPGQGLRLIYYSQIVNDFQKGDIAEGYSVSREKKESFPLTVTSAQKNPTAFYLCASTPLDRGRVAFFGQGTRLTVV.

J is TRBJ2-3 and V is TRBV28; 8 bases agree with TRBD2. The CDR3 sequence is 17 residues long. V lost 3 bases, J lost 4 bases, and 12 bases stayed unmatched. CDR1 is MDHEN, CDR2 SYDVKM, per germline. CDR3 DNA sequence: TGTGCCAGCAGTTTTCCGCCCGGGAGGGTGGGTGCAGATACGCAGTATTTT. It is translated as CASSFPPGRVGADTQYF. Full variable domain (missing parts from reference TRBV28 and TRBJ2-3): DVKVTQSSRYLVKRTGEKVFLECVQDMDHENMFWYRQDPGLGLRLIYFSYDVKMKEKGDIPEGYSVSREKKERFSLILESASTNQTSMYLCASSFPPGRVGADTQYFGPGTRLTVL.

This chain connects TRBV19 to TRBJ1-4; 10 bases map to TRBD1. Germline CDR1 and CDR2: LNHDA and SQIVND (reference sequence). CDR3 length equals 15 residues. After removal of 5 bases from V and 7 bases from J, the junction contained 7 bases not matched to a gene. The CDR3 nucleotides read TGTGCCAGTAGTGGGGACAGGGGACGGGGTGAAAAACTGTTTTTT. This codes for CASSGDRGRGEKLFF. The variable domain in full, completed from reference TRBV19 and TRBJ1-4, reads DGGITQSPKYLFRKEGQNVTLSCEQNLNHDAMYWYRQDPGQGLRLIYYSQIVNDFQKGDIAEGYSVSREKKESFPLTVTSAQKNPTAFYLCASSGDRGRGEKLFFGSGTQLSVL.

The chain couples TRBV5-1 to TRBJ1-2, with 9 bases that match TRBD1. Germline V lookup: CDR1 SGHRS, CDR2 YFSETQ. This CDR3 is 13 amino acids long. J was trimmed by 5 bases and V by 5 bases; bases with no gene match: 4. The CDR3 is CASSRQGEYGYTF. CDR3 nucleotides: TGCGCCAGCAGTCGACAGGGGGAGTATGGCTACACCTTC. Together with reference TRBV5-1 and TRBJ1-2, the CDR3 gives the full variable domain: KAGVTQTPRYLIKTRGQQVTLSCSPISGHRSVSWYQQTPGQGLQFLFEYFSETQRNKGNFPGRFSGRQFSNSRSEMNVSTLELGDSALYLCASSRQGEYGYTFGSGTRLTVV.

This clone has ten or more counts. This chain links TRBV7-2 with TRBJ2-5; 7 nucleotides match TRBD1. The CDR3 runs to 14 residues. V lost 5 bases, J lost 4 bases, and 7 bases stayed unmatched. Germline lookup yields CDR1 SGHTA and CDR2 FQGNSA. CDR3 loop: CASSHRGSGETQYF. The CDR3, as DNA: TGTGCCAGCAGCCACAGGGGTTCGGGAGAGACCCAGTACTTC.

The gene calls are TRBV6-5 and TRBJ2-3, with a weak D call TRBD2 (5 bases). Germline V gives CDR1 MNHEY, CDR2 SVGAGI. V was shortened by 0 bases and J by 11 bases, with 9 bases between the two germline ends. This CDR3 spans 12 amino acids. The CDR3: CASSYSEGKQYF. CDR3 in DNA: TGTGCCAGCAGTTACTCAGAGGGCAAGCAGTATTTT.

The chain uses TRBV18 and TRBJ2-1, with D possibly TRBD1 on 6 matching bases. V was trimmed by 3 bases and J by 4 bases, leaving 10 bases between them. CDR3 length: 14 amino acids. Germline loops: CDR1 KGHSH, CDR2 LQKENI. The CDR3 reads CASSPRTAYNEQFF. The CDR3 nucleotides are TGTGCCAGCTCACCCCGGACAGCTTACAATGAGCAGTTCTTC.

The CDR3 DNA is TGTGCCAGCTCCACAGGGGTCGAAAAACTGTTTTTT. It translates to CASSTGVEKLFF. The chain is built from TRBV18 and TRBJ1-4, with 7 nucleotides matching TRBD1. V shed 6 bases and J 8 bases; nucleotides not matched to a gene: 3. CDR1 KGHSH and CDR2 LQKENI come from the germline V gene. The CDR3 has 12 amino acids.

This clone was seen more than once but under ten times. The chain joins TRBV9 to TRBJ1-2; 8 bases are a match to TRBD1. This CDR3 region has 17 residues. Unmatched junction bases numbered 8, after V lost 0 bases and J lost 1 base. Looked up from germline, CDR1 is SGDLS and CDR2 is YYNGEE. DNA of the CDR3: TGTGCCAGCAGCGTAGGTTCCCCGACAGGGGTTAACTATGGCTACACCTTC. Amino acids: CASSVGSPTGVNYGYTF.

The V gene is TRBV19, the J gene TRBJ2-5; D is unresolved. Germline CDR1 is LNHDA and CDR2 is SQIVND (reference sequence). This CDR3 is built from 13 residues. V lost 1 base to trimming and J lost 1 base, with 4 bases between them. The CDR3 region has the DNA TGTGCCAGTAGTATAGTAGTCCAAGAGACCCAGTACTTC. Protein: CASSIVVQETQYF.

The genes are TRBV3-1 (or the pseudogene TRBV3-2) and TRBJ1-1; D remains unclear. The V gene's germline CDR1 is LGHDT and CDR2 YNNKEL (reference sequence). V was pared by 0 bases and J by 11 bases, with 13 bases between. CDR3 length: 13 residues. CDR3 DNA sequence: TGTGCCAGCAGCCAAGATGAACGGTTCCGGGCTTTCTTT. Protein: CASSQDERFRAFF.

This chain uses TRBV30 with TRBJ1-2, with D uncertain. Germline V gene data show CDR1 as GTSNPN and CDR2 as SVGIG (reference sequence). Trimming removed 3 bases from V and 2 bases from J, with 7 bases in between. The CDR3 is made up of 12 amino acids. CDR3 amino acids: CAWSRKNYGYTF. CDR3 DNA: TGTGCCTGGAGCCGTAAAAACTATGGCTACACCTTC.

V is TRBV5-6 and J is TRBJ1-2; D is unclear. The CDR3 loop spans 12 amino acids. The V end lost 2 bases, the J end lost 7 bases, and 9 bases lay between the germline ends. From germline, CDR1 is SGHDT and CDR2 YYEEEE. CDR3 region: CASSLSTGGYTF. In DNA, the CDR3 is TGTGCCAGCAGCTTATCTACGGGTGGCTACACCTTC.

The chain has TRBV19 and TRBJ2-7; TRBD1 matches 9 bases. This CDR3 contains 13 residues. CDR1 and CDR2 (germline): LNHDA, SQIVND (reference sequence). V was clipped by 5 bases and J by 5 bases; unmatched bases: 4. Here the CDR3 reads CASSPDRGDEQYF. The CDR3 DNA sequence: TGTGCCAGTAGTCCCGACAGGGGGGACGAGCAGTACTTC.